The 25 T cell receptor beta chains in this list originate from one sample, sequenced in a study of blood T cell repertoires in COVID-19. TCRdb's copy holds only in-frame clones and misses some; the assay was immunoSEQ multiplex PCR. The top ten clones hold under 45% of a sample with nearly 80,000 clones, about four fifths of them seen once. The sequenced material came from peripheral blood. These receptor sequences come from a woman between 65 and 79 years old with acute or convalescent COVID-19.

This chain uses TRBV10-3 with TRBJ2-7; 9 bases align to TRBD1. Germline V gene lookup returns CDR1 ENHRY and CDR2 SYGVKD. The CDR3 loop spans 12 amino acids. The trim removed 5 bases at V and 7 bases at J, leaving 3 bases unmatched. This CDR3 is CAISPDRGEQYF. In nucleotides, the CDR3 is TGTGCCATCAGTCCAGACAGGGGGGAGCAGTACTTC.

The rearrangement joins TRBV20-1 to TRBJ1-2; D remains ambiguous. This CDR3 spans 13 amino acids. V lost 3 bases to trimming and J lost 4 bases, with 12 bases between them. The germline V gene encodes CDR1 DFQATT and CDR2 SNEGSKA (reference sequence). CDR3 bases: TGCAGTGCTAGTGAGGCAGGACTCTATGGCTACACCTTC. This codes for CSASEAGLYGYTF.

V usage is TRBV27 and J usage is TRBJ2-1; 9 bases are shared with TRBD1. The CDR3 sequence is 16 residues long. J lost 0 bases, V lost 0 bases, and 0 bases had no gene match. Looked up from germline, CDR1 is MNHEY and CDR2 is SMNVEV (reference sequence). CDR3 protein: CASSLSGQGSYNEQFF. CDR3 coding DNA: TGTGCCAGCAGTTTATCGGGACAGGGCTCCTACAATGAGCAGTTCTTC.

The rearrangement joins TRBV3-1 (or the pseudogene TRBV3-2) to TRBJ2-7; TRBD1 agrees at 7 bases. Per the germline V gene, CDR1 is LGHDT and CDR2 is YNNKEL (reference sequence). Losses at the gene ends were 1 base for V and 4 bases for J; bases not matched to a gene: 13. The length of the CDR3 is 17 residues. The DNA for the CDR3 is TGTGCCAGCAGCCAAGGGTTTTCGCAGGGGGATAGTTACGAGCAGTACTTC. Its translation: CASSQGFSQGDSYEQYF.

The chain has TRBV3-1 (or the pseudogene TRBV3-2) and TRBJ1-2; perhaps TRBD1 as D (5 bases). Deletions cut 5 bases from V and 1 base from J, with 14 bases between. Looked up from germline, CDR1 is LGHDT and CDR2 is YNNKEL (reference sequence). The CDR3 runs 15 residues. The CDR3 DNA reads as TGTGCCAGCAGCTCCCACCAGGGTCGTAACTATGGCTACACCTTC. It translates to CASSSHQGRNYGYTF.

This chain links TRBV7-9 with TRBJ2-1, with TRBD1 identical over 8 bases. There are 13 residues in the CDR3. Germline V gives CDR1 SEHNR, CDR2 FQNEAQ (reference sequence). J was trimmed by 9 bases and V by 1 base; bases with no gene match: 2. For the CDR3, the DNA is TGTGCCAGCAGCTTAGGACAGGGGCGTGAGCAGTTCTTC. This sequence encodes CASSLGQGREQFF.

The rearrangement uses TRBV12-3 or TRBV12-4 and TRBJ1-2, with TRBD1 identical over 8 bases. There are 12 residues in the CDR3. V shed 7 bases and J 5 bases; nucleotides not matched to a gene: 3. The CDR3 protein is CASTRTGYGYTF. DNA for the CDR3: TGTGCCAGCACCCGGACAGGGTATGGCTACACCTTC.

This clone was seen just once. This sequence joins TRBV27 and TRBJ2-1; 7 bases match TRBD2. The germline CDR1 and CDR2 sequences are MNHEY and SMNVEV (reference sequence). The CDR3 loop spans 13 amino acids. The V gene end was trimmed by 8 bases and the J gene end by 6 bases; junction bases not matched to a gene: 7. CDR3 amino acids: CASRAGATNEQFF. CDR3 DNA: TGTGCCAGCCGGGCGGGAGCGACCAATGAGCAGTTCTTC.

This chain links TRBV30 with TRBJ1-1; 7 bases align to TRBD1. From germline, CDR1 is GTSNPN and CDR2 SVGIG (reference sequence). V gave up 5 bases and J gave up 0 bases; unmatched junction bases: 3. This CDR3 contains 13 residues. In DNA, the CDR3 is TGTGCCTGGGAGGGACAGTTGAACACTGAAGCTTTCTTT. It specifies CAWEGQLNTEAFF.

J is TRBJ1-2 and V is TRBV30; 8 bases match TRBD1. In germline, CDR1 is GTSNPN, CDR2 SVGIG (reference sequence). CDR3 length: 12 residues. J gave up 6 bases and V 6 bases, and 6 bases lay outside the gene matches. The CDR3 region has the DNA TGTGCCTGTAGGACAGGGAGTAATGGCTACACCTTC. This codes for CACRTGSNGYTF. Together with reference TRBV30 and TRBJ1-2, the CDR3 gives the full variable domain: SQTIHQWPATLVQPVGSPLSLECTVEGTSNPNLYWYRQAAGRGLQLLFYSVGIGQISSEVPQNLSASRPQDRQFILSSKKLLLSDSGFYLCACRTGSNGYTFGSGTRLTVV.

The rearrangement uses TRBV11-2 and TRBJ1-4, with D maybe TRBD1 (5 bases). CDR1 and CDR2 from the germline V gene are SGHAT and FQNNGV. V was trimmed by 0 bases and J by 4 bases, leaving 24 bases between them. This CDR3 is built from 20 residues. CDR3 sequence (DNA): TGTGCCAGCAGCTTAGATCTCTTAGGACAAGAGAATCGTGGTAATGAAAAACTGTTTTTT. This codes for CASSLDLLGQENRGNEKLFF.

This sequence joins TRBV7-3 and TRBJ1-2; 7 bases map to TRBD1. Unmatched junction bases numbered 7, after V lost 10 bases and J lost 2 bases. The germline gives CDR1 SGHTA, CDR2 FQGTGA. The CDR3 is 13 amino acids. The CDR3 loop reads CAKTDRLNYGYTF. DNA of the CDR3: TGTGCCAAGACGGACAGGCTGAACTATGGCTACACCTTC.

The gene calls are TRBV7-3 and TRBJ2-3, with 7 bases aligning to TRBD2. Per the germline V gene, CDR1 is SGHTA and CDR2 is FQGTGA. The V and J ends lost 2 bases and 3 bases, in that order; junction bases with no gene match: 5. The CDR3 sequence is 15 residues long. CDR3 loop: CASSLGSGNTDTQYF. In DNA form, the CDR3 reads TGTGCCAGCAGCTTAGGGAGCGGGAATACAGATACGCAGTATTTT.

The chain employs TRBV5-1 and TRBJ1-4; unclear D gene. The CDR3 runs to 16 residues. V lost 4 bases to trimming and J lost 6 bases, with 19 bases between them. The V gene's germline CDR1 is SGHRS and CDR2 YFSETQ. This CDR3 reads CASSPRYSGFDEKLFF. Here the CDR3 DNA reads TGCGCCAGCAGCCCTCGATACTCTGGTTTTGATGAAAAACTGTTTTTT.

The DNA for the CDR3 is TGCAGCGCACCTAGGACAGGACAAGAGACCCAGTACTTC. Amino acid sequence: CSAPRTGQETQYF. The gene calls are TRBV29-1 and TRBJ2-5; 7 bases line up with TRBD1. The CDR3 is made up of 13 amino acids. Per germline, CDR1 SQVTM and CDR2 ANQGSEA. Trimming at V came to 7 bases and at J to 2 bases, leaving 7 bases not matched to a gene.

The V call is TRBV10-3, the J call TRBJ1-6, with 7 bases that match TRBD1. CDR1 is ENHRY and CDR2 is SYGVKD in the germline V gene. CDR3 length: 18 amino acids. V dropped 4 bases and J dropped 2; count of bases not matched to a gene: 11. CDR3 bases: TGTGCCATCAGTGTGGACCGGGACAGCTACACCTATAATTCACCCCTCCACTTT. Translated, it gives CAISVDRDSYTYNSPLHF.

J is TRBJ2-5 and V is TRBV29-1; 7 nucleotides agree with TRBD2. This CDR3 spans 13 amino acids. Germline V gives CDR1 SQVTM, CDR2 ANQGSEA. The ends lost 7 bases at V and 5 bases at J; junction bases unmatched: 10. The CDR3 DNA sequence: TGCAGCGCTCCTCCTATGGGGGGGGAGACCCAGTACTTC. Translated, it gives CSAPPMGGETQYF.

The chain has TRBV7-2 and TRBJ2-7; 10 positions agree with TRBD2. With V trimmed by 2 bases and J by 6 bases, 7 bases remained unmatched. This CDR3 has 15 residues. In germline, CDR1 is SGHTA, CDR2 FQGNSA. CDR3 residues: CASSLRSSGSSEQYF. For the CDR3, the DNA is TGTGCCAGCAGCTTAAGGTCTAGCGGGAGCAGCGAGCAGTACTTC.

CDR3 protein: CASPGTDYLGTEAFF. CDR3 DNA: TGTGCCAGCCCCGGGACAGATTACTTAGGGACTGAAGCTTTCTTT. V gene TRBV5-8 combines with J gene TRBJ1-1, with 7 bases identical to TRBD1. V lost 7 bases and J lost 5; bases outside the gene matches: 14. Germline lookup yields CDR1 SGHTS and CDR2 YDEGEE. The CDR3 runs to 15 residues.

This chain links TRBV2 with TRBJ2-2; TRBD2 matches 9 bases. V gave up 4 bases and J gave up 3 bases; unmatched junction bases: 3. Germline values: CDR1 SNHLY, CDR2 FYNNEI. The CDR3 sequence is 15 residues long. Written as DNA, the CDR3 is TGTGCCAGCAGTGTTAGCGGGGGTGACACCGGGGAGCTGTTTTTT. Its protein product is CASSVSGGDTGELFF. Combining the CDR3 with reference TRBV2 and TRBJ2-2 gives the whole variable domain EPEVTQTPSHQVTQMGQEVILRCVPISNHLYFYWYRQILGQKVEFLVSFYNNEISEKSEIFDDQFSVERPDGSNFTLKIRSTKLEDSAMYFCASSVSGGDTGELFFGEGSRLTVL.

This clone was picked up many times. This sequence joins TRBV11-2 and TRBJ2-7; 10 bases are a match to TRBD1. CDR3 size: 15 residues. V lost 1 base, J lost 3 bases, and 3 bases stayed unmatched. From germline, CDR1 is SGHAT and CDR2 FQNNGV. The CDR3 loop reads CASSLAGTGVYEQYF. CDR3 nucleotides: TGTGCCAGCAGCTTAGCTGGGACAGGGGTCTACGAGCAGTACTTC.

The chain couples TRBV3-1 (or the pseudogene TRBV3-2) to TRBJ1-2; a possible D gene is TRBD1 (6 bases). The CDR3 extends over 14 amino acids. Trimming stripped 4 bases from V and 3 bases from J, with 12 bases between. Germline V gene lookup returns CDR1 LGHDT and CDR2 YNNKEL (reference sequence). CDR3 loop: CASSLGGVDYGYTF. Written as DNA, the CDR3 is TGTGCCAGCAGCCTAGGGGGGGTGGACTATGGCTACACCTTC.

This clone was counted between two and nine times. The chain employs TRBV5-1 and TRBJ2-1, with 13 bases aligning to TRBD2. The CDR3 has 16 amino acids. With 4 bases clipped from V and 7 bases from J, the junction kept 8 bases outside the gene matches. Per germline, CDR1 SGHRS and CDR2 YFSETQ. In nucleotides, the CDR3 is TGCGCCAGCAGCCTGGAGGGACTAGCGGGAATAAATGAGCAGTTCTTC. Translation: CASSLEGLAGINEQFF.

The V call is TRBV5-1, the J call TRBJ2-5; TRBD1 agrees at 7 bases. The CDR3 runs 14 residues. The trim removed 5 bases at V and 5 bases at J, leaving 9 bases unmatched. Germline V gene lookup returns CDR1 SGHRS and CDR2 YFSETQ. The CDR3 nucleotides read TGCGCCAGCAGGATGACAGGGCTTCGGGAGACCCAGTACTTC. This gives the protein CASRMTGLRETQYF. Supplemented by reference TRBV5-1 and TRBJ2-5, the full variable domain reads KAGVTQTPRYLIKTRGQQVTLSCSPISGHRSVSWYQQTPGQGLQFLFEYFSETQRNKGNFPGRFSGRQFSNSRSEMNVSTLELGDSALYLCASRMTGLRETQYFGPGTRLLVL.

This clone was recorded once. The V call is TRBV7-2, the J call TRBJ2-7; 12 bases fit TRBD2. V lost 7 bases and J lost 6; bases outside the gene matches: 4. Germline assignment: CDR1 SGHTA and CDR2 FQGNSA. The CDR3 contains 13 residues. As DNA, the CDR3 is TGTGCCAGCACCTGGACTAGCGGGACCGAGCAGTACTTC. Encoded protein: CASTWTSGTEQYF.